This TCR beta chain originates from a study of cytotoxic CD8 clonotypes in ibrutinib-treated CLL. Study background: The patients comprised approximately ten relapsed/refractory and roughly 15 treatment-naive cases, approximately 18 IGHV unmutated. Patients attained around 25 partial and 2 complete responses; at median about 70 months, approximately 14 remained remitted while around twelve progressed.

This table comes from immunoSEQ multiplex PCR, and its TCRdb copy is limited to in-frame clones, with some not included. Of some 200,000 clones in the sample, roughly 72% are singletons; the top ten hold roughly an eighth. The V gene lost 1 base and the J gene lost 5 bases, with 20 bases spanning the gap. The germline V gene has CDR1 GTSNPN and CDR2 SVGIG (reference sequence). CDR3 size: 16 residues. This clone was detected only a few times. Its antigen is undetermined. Notes on the study in general: Clonality increased at ibrutinib response and stayed stable in sustained remission. At progression, however, it fell back toward baseline.

The gene calls are TRBV30 and TRBJ1-2; D not resolved. Sequenced here: PBMCs, sampled after 24 months of ibrutinib treatment. This clonotype was sampled from a human donor with chronic lymphocytic leukemia. The CDR3 region has the DNA TGTGCCTGGAGTGGAGACGGACGGACCGGTTCGTATGGCTACACCTTC. It is translated as CAWSGDGRTGSYGYTF.